Shown below are 25 T cell receptor beta chains from a single sample sequenced in a study of T cell changes during pregnancy in multiple sclerosis (dated by TCRdb to the late 2010s). Libraries were prepared through the immunoSEQ multiplex PCR assay. TCRdb's version of the immuneACCESS table is confined to in-frame rearrangements and falls short of the full clone set. An unresolved V gene accounts for under half of the shortfall where checked; the remainder is of unknown origin. For this sample the table gives approximately 85,000 clones, of which approximately 90% were detected only once. The ten largest clones take up roughly 2.5% of the sample. The sequenced sample was peripheral blood, obtained in the first trimester of pregnancy. Source of these receptors: a female donor with multiple sclerosis, enrolled in a pregnancy study.

This clone has more than one count but fewer than ten. This chain links TRBV21-1 with TRBJ1-5. TRBV21-1 is a pseudogene locus. This CDR3 has 13 amino acids. For the CDR3, the DNA is TGTGCCAGCAGCAAGTCGAGCAATCAGCCCCAGCATTTT. This encodes CASSKSSNQPQHF.

In nucleotides, the CDR3 is TGTGCCAGCAGCAAAGCCAGGGGGGTCTACAATGAGCAGTTCTTC. As protein: CASSKARGVYNEQFF. This sequence joins TRBV21-1 and TRBJ2-1; TRBD1 reflects the table's D call only, with no check against the DNA. TRBV21-1 is described as a pseudogene. This CDR3 is built from 15 residues.

The CDR3 DNA reads as TGTGCCAGCTCACCACAAGGGGGGGAATACACAGATACGCAGTATTTT. This translates into CASSPQGGEYTDTQYF. J is TRBJ2-3 and V is TRBV18; D may be TRBD2 (7 bases). Germline CDR1 reads KGHSH; CDR2 reads LQKENI. V gave up 1 base and J gave up 2 bases, with 13 bases separating them. The CDR3 contains 16 residues.

CDR3 residues: CASSLLPGQGWSPLHF. For the CDR3, the DNA is TGTGCCAGCAGCTTGCTCCCAGGACAGGGTTGGTCACCCCTCCACTTT. The chain employs TRBV5-6 and TRBJ1-6, with 8 bases matching TRBD1. Germline loops: CDR1 SGHDT, CDR2 YYEEEE. The CDR3 has 16 residues. Unmatched junction bases numbered 10, after V lost 1 base and J lost 10 bases.

The rearrangement links TRBV5-6 to TRBJ2-1; 10 nucleotides match TRBD1. This CDR3 has 16 residues. Germline V CDR1 and CDR2: SGHDT, YYEEEE. Trimming removed 4 bases from V and 2 bases from J; junction bases left unmatched: 6. CDR3 protein: CASSQRDRGAYNEQFF. The CDR3 DNA reads as TGTGCCAGCAGCCAGCGGGACAGGGGAGCCTACAATGAGCAGTTCTTC.

This chain joins TRBV15 and TRBJ2-7; 10 bases are a match to TRBD2. Germline-derived CDR1 and CDR2 are LNHNV and YYDKDF (reference sequence). V lost 1 base and J lost 5; bases outside the gene matches: 2. The length of the CDR3 is 14 residues. CDR3 in DNA: TGTGCCACCAGCAGAGGACTAGCGGGCGACGAGCAGTACTTC. This sequence encodes CATSRGLAGDEQYF.

V is TRBV7-2 and J is TRBJ1-5; 8 nucleotides agree with TRBD1. V was clipped by 5 bases and J by 0 bases; unmatched bases: 6. This CDR3 comprises 16 residues. Germline V lookup: CDR1 SGHTA, CDR2 FQGNSA. CDR3 sequence reads: CASSPDGQGSNQPQHF. The CDR3 DNA sequence: TGTGCCAGCAGCCCCGACGGACAGGGTAGCAATCAGCCCCAGCATTTT.

The chain combines TRBV11-1 with TRBJ2-1; the D gene is possibly TRBD2 (5 bases). The V gene's germline CDR1 is SGHAT and CDR2 FQDESV (reference sequence). The CDR3 covers 13 residues. V dropped 5 bases and J dropped 10 bases, with 15 bases sitting between them. The CDR3 nucleotides read TGTGCCAGCAGCCGTATAGTGGACTTAGAGCAGTTCTTC. As protein: CASSRIVDLEQFF.

J is TRBJ1-6 and V is TRBV5-6; perhaps TRBD1 as D (5 bases). Germline V CDR1 and CDR2: SGHDT, YYEEEE. The V end was cut by 5 bases, the J end by 8 bases, with 20 bases between. The CDR3 is 16 residues long. CDR3 residues: CASRKWEGRLYSPLHF. DNA for the CDR3: TGTGCCAGCAGGAAGTGGGAGGGACGATTGTATTCACCCCTCCACTTT.

The chain carries TRBV9 and TRBJ1-3; no firm D call. From germline, CDR1 is SGDLS and CDR2 YYNGEE. This CDR3 is 14 amino acids long. With 4 bases removed from V and 0 bases from J, the gap between germline ends came to 8 bases. CDR3 nucleotide sequence: TGTGCCAGCAGCAAAGAGGACTCTGGAAACACCATATATTTT. Its translation: CASSKEDSGNTIYF. Variable domain in full (rest from reference TRBV9 and TRBJ1-3): DSGVTQTPKHLITATGQRVTLRCSPRSGDLSVYWYQQSLDQGLQFLIQYYNGEERAKGNILERFSAQQFPDLHSELNLSSLELGDSALYFCASSKEDSGNTIYFGEGSWLTVV.

This chain links TRBV29-1 with TRBJ2-1, with TRBD1 identical over 10 bases. Germline V gives CDR1 SQVTM, CDR2 ANQGSEA. The V and J ends lost 6 bases and 5 bases, in that order; junction bases with no gene match: 7. The CDR3 runs to 14 residues. CDR3 nucleotides: TGCAGCGTCGACGGACAGGGGGAACACAATGAGCAGTTCTTC. Its protein is CSVDGQGEHNEQFF.

The V and J genes are TRBV9 and TRBJ2-2; no reliable D call. Germline CDR1 reads SGDLS; CDR2 reads YYNGEE. V lost 3 bases to trimming and J lost 2 bases, with 8 bases between them. This CDR3 is 14 amino acids long. The CDR3 bases are TGTGCCAGCAGCGCTCAGGCTAACACCGGGGAGCTGTTTTTT. This encodes CASSAQANTGELFF.

The J gene is TRBJ1-5, the V gene TRBV5-6; D is uncertain. Germline-derived CDR1 and CDR2 are SGHDT and YYEEEE. This CDR3 spans 15 amino acids. V was pared by 1 base and J by 3 bases, with 11 bases between. The CDR3 DNA reads as TGTGCCAGCAGCTTGCTTGCCGACAACAATCAGCCCCAGCATTTT. This gives the protein CASSLLADNNQPQHF.

The rearrangement uses TRBV6-5 and TRBJ1-4, with 10 bases lining up with TRBD1. Per the germline V gene, CDR1 is MNHEY and CDR2 is SVGAGI. V shed 6 bases, J shed 3 bases, and the junction held 4 bases outside the gene matches. This CDR3 has 15 residues. CDR3 DNA: TGTGCCAGCAGAAGGACAGGGGGTTCTAATGAAAAACTGTTTTTT. Translation: CASRRTGGSNEKLFF.

The DNA for the CDR3 is TGTGCCAGCAGCTTTGATAAACACGATTCACCCCTCCACTTT. Amino acid sequence: CASSFDKHDSPLHF. The J gene is TRBJ1-6, the V gene TRBV5-6; D remains unclear. The germline V gene encodes CDR1 SGHDT and CDR2 YYEEEE. The germline V and J ends were trimmed by 2 bases and 8 bases, with 11 bases remaining between them. The CDR3 is 14 residues long.

Notes on this clone: At one of its ends the junction is not consistent with the germline gene, which may arise from a read error. The chain has TRBV15 and TRBJ2-5, with 7 bases aligning to TRBD2. Germline CDR1 and CDR2: LNHNV and YYDKDF (reference sequence). This CDR3 comprises 11 residues. The DNA of the CDR3 is TGTGCCACCAGCAGATTAGCGGGCGTGGACTTC. This gives the protein CATSRLAGVDF.

The genes are TRBV28 and TRBJ1-3; D not resolved. Germline V gives CDR1 MDHEN, CDR2 SYDVKM. V shed 5 bases and J shed 3 bases, with 8 bases lying between them. The CDR3 totals 13 residues. The CDR3, as DNA: TGTGCCAGCAGTCTCCGTAATGGAAACACCATATATTTT. Translated: CASSLRNGNTIYF.

This clone was counted a single time. The chain employs TRBV10-3 and TRBJ2-7, with D possibly TRBD1 on 6 matching bases. This CDR3 is 13 amino acids long. V lost 6 bases and J lost 5, with 14 bases in between. Germline assignment: CDR1 ENHRY and CDR2 SYGVKD. CDR3 DNA: TGTGCCATCAGCGAAACAGGGCAGAACGAGCAGTACTTC. This codes for CAISETGQNEQYF.

The rearrangement joins TRBV30 to TRBJ2-3; 7 nucleotides agree with TRBD2. The CDR3 totals 15 residues. The germline CDR1 and CDR2 sequences are GTSNPN and SVGIG (reference sequence). V lost 7 bases to trimming and J lost 2 bases; unmatched junction nucleotides: 12. The chain's CDR3 is CASLWGRVNTDTQYF. Written as DNA, the CDR3 is TGTGCCTCCCTATGGGGGAGGGTGAACACAGATACGCAGTATTTT.

J is TRBJ1-1 and V is TRBV5-1, with TRBD1 matching over 7 bases. There are 15 residues in the CDR3. The germline V gene encodes CDR1 SGHRS and CDR2 YFSETQ. J gave up 1 base and V 4 bases, and 7 bases lay outside the gene matches. The CDR3 loop reads CASSLRTGQNTEAFF. In DNA form, the CDR3 reads TGCGCCAGCAGCCTCCGGACAGGTCAGAACACTGAAGCTTTCTTT.

The chain carries TRBV28 and TRBJ2-5; D possibly corresponds to TRBD2 (6 bases). The CDR3 is 21 residues long. V lost 1 base, J lost 5 bases, and 32 bases lay in between. Germline V CDR1 and CDR2: MDHEN, SYDVKM. The CDR3 DNA sequence: TGTGCCAGCAGTTTATTTGCGGGGCCCGGACACAAACTAGGAGTGGATGAGACCCAGTACTTC. It translates to CASSLFAGPGHKLGVDETQYF.

The chain links TRBV7-6 to TRBJ1-1, with D possibly being TRBD1 (5 bases). The CDR3 is 13 residues long. Trimming took off 8 bases at V and 1 base at J, with 11 bases between the two ends. Germline CDR1 and CDR2: SGHVS and FNYEAQ. The CDR3 nucleotides read TGTGCCAGCTGTGTAGGGGAGAACACTGAAGCTTTCTTT. It specifies CASCVGENTEAFF.

The CDR3 region is CASSQGNNSPLHF. The CDR3 bases are TGTGCCAGCAGTCAGGGAAATAATTCACCCCTCCACTTT. This rearrangement joins TRBV28 to TRBJ1-6; a weak D match, TRBD1 (5 bases). Trimming pared 5 bases from V and 5 bases from J, leaving 7 bases between. Germline loops: CDR1 MDHEN, CDR2 SYDVKM. The CDR3 is 13 residues long.

V usage is TRBV14 and J usage is TRBJ2-3, with 10 positions matching TRBD2. Germline CDR1 reads SGHDN; CDR2 reads FVKESK. Trimming cost V 4 bases and J 5 bases; bases outside gene matches: 9. The CDR3 covers 16 residues. This CDR3 reads CASSPLAGDLGDTQYF. CDR3 sequence (DNA): TGTGCCAGCAGCCCGCTAGCGGGAGATCTGGGAGATACGCAGTATTTT. Using reference TRBV14 and TRBJ2-3 for the parts outside the CDR3, the full variable domain is EAGVTQFPSHSVIEKGQTVTLRCDPISGHDNLYWYRRVMGKEIKFLLHFVKESKQDESGMPNNRFLAERTGGTYSTLKVQPAELEDSGVYFCASSPLAGDLGDTQYFGPGTRLTVL.

The chain carries TRBV6-1 and TRBJ2-2; no clear D. Germline values: CDR1 MNHNS, CDR2 SASEGT. This CDR3 spans 12 amino acids. The ends were cut back, 11 bases at V and 7 bases at J, with 14 bases in the middle. In DNA, the CDR3 is TGTGCCGGCACGAGAAATAACGGGGAGCTGTTTTTT. Encoded protein: CAGTRNNGELFF.